These T cell receptor beta chains were read from a single sample in a study of blood T cell repertoires in COVID-19. Profiled with immunoSEQ multiplex PCR; TCRdb holds only in-frame clones, not every one. The sample records some 500,000 clones, roughly 89% being singletons. The material sequenced was peripheral blood. These receptors were collected from a woman in her forties or fifties with COVID-19, enrolled during active disease. The CDR3 runs from the conserved cysteine through the conserved F or W. D genes are given only for firm matches.

>TRBV6-5|TRBJ2-5|TRBD1
CASSQTNRGLETQYF
>TRBV4-1|TRBJ1-2|-
CASSQARGIQQGRGGYTF
>TRBV2|TRBJ2-5|-
CASERGSTTRSQETQYF
>TRBV12-5|TRBJ1-2|-
CASGPGQSYGYTF
>TRBV2|TRBJ1-1|TRBD1
CASNPGGTEAFF
>TRBV5-1|TRBJ1-6|-
CASSSGEGSPLHF
>TRBV4-1|TRBJ2-7|-
CASSQVGQGSNEQYF
>TRBV3-1/TRBV3-2|TRBJ1-3|TRBD1
CASSRTGPDLSGNTIYF
>TRBV5-6|TRBJ2-7|-
CASSYTGGGEQYF
>TRBV28|TRBJ1-1|-
CASRSEGLNTEAFF
>TRBV20-1|TRBJ1-4|-
CSAVKQEKLFF
>TRBV30|TRBJ2-1|TRBD1
CAWSARTGGLDEQFF
>TRBV5-6|TRBJ2-7|TRBD2
CASSHVAGGPYEQYF
>TRBV6-5|TRBJ1-1|-
CASSSTGATEAFF
>TRBV9|TRBJ1-5|-
CASSPTSNNQPQHF
>TRBV18|TRBJ2-2|TRBD2
CASSRAGLEDGELFF
>TRBV2|TRBJ2-7|-
CASTPGGASGYEQYF
>TRBV6-7|TRBJ2-7|TRBD1
CASSYLSRDRVGEQYF
>TRBV30|TRBJ1-1|-
CAWRGWEGSTEAFF
>TRBV5-1|TRBJ1-2|-
CASSLDGRQVDGYTF
>TRBV6-5|TRBJ2-7|-
CASRQAYEQYF
>TRBV5-4|TRBJ1-4|-
CASSLDARGEKLFF
>TRBV4-2|TRBJ1-1|-
CASSPNWGGVITEAFF
>TRBV11-2|TRBJ2-7|-
CASSPLSGYEQYF
>TRBV7-6|TRBJ1-4|-
CASSSPSGTSEKLFF
>TRBV19|TRBJ2-7|TRBD1
CASRVTGTGVYEQYF
>TRBV2|TRBJ2-5|-
CASREQETQYF
>TRBV12-3/TRBV12-4|TRBJ1-2|-
CASSMLRYGYTF
>TRBV18|TRBJ1-1|-
CASSPRGAEAFF
>TRBV5-1|TRBJ2-1|TRBD2
CASSLEREPPHLNEQFF
>TRBV6-1|TRBJ1-2|-
CASSEVTGSYGYTF
>TRBV27|TRBJ2-7|-
CASTHTQGTEQYF
>TRBV2|TRBJ1-2|-
CASSERERRVGYTF
>TRBV7-9|TRBJ2-7|-
CAVEKVWGLRSYEQYF
>TRBV7-2|TRBJ1-2|TRBD1
CASSLVPAGTANYGYTF
>TRBV5-1|TRBJ1-1|TRBD1
CASSWGTGGGQPAFF
>TRBV5-1|TRBJ1-1|-
CASSLKGDTEAFF
>TRBV6-2/TRBV6-3|TRBJ2-5|TRBD2
CASSYGSGGAQETQYF
>TRBV7-3|TRBJ2-3|TRBD2
CASSLNGGDGNTQYF
>TRBV5-1|TRBJ1-1|-
CASSLGPGNTEAFF
>TRBV7-8|TRBJ1-5|-
CASSSGLILGGDQPQHF
>TRBV9|TRBJ2-7|TRBD2
CASSVGLAGNLYEQYF
>TRBV5-6|TRBJ2-5|-
CASSSTVRGEETQYF
>TRBV2|TRBJ1-2|TRBD1
CASILDRAYGYTF
>TRBV14|TRBJ1-1|-
CASSRLLDTEAFF
>TRBV30|TRBJ1-4|-
CAWSGDTPSEKLFF
>TRBV5-4|TRBJ2-7|TRBD2
CASSGTSGAYEQYF
>TRBV10-2|TRBJ1-6|TRBD1
CASSETLTGGNSPLHF